The 2 T cell receptor beta chains given below trace back to one sample, sequenced in a study of PD-1 blockade in classical Hodgkin lymphoma. Documented time point: cycle 4 day 1 (C4D1), after 5 to 7 weeks of nivolumab. Brentuximab vedotin exposure varied, and every patient relapsed after autologous stem cell transplantation. The table came from immunoSEQ multiplex PCR; TCRdb's copy has only in-frame clones and leaves some out. The sample lists tens of thousands of clones; 90% were seen once. This specimen consisted of peripheral blood mononuclear cells (PBMCs), obtained before the fourth cycle of nivolumab. The receptor source for this set is a human donor with classical Hodgkin lymphoma.

The V call is TRBV5-6, the J call TRBJ2-7, with 7 bases that match TRBD2. This CDR3 is 14 amino acids long. Germline-derived CDR1 and CDR2 are SGHDT and YYEEEE. The trim removed 4 bases at V and 2 bases at J, leaving 6 bases unmatched. CDR3 residues: CASSAGTIAYEQYF. The CDR3 nucleotides read TGTGCCAGCAGCGCCGGGACTATCGCCTACGAGCAGTACTTC.

This chain uses TRBV7-9 with TRBJ2-1; tentatively, D is TRBD1 (5 bases). The CDR3 covers 16 residues. V gave up 5 bases and J gave up 6 bases, with 20 bases separating them. Germline V lookup: CDR1 SEHNR, CDR2 FQNEAQ (reference sequence). In DNA, the CDR3 is TGTGCCAGCAGCCCTACCTTTGGGGCGCAGGGCAATGAGCAGTTCTTC. Translating gives CASSPTFGAQGNEQFF. The full variable domain, with the rest looked up from reference TRBV7-9 and TRBJ2-1, is DTGVSQNPRHKITKRGQNVTFRCDPISEHNRLYWYRQTLGQGPEFLTYFQNEAQLEKSRLLSDRFSAERPKGSFSTLEIQRTEQGDSAMYLCASSPTFGAQGNEQFFGPGTRLTVL.